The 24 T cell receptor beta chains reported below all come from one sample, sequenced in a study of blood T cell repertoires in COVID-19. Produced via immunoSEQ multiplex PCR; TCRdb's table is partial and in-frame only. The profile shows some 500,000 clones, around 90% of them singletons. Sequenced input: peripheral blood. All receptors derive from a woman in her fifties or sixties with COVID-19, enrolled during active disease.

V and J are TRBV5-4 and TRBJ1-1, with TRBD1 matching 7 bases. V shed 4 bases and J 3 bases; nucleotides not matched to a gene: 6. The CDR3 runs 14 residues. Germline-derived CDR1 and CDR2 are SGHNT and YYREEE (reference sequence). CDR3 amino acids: CASSHQGVHTEAFF. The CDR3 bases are TGTGCCAGCAGCCATCAGGGGGTTCACACTGAAGCTTTCTTT.

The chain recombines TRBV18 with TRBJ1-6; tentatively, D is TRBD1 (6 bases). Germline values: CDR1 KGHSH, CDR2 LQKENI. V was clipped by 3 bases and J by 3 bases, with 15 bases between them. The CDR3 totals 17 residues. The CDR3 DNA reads TGTGCCAGCTCACCCACGGACAGCCGTTTCTATAATTCACCCCTCCACTTT. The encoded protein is CASSPTDSRFYNSPLHF.

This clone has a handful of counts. The CDR3 spells CASSPMAAGYQPQHF. DNA for the CDR3: TGTGCCAGCAGTCCAATGGCGGCGGGTTATCAGCCCCAGCATTTT. The rearrangement links TRBV6-6 to TRBJ1-5; D not certain. This CDR3 has 15 amino acids. Germline CDR1 reads MNHNY; CDR2 reads SVGAGI (reference sequence). With 5 bases removed from V and 5 bases from J, the gap between germline ends came to 16 bases.

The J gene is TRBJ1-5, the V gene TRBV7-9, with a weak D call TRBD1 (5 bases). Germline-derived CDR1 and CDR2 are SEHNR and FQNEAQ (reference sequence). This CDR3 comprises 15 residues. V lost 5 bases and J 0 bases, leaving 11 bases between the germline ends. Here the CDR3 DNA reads TGTGCCAGCAGCCGCTCAGGGAATAGCAATCAGCCCCAGCATTTT. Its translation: CASSRSGNSNQPQHF.

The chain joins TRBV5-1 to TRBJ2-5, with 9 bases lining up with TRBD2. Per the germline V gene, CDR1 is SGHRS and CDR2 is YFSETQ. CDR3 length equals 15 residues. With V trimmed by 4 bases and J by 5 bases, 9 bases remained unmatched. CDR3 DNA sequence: TGCGCCAGCAGCGCGGGGGGGTCTCTGAGGGAGACCCAGTACTTC. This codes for CASSAGGSLRETQYF.

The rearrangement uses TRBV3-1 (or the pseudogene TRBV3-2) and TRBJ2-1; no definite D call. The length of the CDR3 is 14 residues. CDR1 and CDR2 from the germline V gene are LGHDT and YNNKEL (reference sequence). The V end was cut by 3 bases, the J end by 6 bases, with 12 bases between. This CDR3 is CASSQRYEINEQFF. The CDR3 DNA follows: TGTGCCAGCAGCCAGAGGTACGAAATCAATGAGCAGTTCTTC.

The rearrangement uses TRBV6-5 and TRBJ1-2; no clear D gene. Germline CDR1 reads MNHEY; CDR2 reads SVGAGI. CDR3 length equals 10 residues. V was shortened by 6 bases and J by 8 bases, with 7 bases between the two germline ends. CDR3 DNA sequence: TGTGCCAGCAGAAGCGACGGCTACACCTTC. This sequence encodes CASRSDGYTF.

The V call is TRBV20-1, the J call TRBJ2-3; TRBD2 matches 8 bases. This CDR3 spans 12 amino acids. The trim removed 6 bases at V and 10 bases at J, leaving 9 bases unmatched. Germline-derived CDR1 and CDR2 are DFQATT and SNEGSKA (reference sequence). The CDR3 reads CSASTRGGSQYF. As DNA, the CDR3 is TGCAGTGCAAGTACACGGGGGGGGTCGCAGTATTTT.

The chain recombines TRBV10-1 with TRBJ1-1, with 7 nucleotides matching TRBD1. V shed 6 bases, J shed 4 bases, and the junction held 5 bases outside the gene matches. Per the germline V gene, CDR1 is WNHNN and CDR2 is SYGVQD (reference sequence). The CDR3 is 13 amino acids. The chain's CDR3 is CASSGQGVTEAFF. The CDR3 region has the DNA TGCGCCAGCAGCGGGCAGGGGGTCACTGAAGCTTTCTTT.

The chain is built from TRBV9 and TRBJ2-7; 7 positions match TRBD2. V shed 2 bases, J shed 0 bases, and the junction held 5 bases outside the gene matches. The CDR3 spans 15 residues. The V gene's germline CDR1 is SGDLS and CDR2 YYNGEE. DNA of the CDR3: TGTGCCAGCAGCGTGGGGCCTAGCGGCTCCTACGAGCAGTACTTC. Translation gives CASSVGPSGSYEQYF.

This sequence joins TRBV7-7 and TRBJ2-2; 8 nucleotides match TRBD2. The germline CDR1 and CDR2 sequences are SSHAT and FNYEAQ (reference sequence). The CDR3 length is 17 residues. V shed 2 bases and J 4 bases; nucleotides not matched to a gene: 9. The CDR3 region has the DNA TGTGCCAGCAGCTTAAGCCCGGCGGGGGGCACCACCGGGGAGCTGTTTTTT. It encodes CASSLSPAGGTTGELFF. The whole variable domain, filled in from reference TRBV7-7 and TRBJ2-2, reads GAGVSQSPRYKVTKRGQDVTLRCDPISSHATLYWYQQALGQGPEFLTYFNYEAQPDKSGLPSDRFSAERPEGSISTLTIQRTEQRDSAMYRCASSLSPAGGTTGELFFGEGSRLTVL.

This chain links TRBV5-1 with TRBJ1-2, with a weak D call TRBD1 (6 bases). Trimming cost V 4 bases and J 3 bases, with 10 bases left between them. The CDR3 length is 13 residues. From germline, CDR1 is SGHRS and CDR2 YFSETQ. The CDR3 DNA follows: TGCGCCAGCAGCGGAACAGGGTACTATGGCTACACCTTC. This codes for CASSGTGYYGYTF.

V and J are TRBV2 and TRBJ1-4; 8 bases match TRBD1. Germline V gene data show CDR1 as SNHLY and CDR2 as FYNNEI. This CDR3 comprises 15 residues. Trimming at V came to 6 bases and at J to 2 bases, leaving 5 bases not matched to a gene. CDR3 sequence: CASRGQVYTNEKLFF. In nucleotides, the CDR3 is TGTGCCAGCAGGGGACAGGTATACACTAATGAAAAACTGTTTTTT.

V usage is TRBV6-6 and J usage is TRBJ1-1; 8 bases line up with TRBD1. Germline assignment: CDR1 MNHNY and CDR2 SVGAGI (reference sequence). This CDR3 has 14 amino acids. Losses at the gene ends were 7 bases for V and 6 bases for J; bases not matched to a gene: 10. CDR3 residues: CASIRTGKVSEAFF. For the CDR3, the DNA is TGTGCCAGCATTAGGACAGGGAAAGTCTCTGAAGCTTTCTTT.

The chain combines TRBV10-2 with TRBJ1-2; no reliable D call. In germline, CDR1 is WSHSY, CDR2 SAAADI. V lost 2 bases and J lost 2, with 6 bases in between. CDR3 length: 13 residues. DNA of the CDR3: TGCGCCAGCAGTGAGGAGGGAAACTATGGCTACACCTTC. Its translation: CASSEEGNYGYTF.

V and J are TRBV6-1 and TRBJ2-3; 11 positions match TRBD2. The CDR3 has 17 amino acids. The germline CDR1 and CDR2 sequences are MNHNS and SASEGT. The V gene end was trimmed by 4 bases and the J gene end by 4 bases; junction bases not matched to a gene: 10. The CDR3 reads CASSATLAGGRPDTQYF. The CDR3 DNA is TGTGCCAGCAGTGCCACCTTAGCGGGGGGGCGGCCAGATACGCAGTATTTT.

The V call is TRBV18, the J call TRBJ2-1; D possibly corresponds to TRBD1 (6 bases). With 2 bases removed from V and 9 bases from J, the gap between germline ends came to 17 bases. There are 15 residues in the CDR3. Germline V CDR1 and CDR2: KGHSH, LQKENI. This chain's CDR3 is CASSPTAGAIGEQFF. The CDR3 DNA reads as TGTGCCAGCTCACCAACGGCAGGGGCTATTGGTGAGCAGTTCTTC.

The CDR3 is CATGDSYQETQYF. CDR3 sequence (DNA): TGTGCCACCGGCGACTCGTACCAAGAGACCCAGTACTTC. This rearrangement joins TRBV24-1 to TRBJ2-5, with D unclear. V gave up 9 bases and J gave up 0 bases, with 10 bases separating them. Germline CDR1 is KGHDR and CDR2 is SFDVKD. The CDR3 is 13 amino acids.

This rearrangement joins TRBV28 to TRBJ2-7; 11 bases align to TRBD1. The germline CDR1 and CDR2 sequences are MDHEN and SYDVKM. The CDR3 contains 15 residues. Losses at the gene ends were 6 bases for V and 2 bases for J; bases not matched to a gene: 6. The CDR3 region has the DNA TGTGCCAGCAGCCTACCGGGACAGGGGGCCTACGAGCAGTACTTC. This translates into CASSLPGQGAYEQYF.

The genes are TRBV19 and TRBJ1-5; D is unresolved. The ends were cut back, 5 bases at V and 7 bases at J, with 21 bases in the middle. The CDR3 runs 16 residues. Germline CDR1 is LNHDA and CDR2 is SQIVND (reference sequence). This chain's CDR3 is CASSPRRSGRRQPQHF. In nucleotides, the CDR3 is TGTGCCAGTAGTCCCCGGAGGAGTGGAAGGAGGCAGCCCCAGCATTTT.

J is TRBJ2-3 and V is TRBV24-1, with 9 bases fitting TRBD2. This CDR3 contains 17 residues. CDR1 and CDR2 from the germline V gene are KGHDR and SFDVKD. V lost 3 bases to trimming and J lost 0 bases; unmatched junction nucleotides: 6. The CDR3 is CATSDPRTSVSTDTQYF. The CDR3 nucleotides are TGTGCCACCAGTGATCCCCGGACTAGCGTTAGCACAGATACGCAGTATTTT.

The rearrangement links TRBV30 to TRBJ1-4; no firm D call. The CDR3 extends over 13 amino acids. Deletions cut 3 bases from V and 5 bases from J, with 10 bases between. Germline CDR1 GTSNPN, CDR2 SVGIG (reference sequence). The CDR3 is CAWSLNLNEKLFF. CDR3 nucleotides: TGTGCCTGGAGCCTCAACTTGAATGAAAAACTGTTTTTT.

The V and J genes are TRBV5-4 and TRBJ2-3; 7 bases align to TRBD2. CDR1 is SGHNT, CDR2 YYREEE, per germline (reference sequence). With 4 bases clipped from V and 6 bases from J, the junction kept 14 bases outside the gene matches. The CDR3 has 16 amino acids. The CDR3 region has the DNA TGTGCCAGCAGCCCTCCCGGGGGGACGGTATTTGATACGCAGTATTTT. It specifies CASSPPGGTVFDTQYF.

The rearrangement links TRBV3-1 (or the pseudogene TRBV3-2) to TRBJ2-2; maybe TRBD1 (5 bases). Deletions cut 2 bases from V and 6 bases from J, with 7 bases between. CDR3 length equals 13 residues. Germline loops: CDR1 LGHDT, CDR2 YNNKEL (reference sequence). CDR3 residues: CASSQRTPGELFF. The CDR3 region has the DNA TGTGCCAGCAGCCAACGGACACCCGGGGAGCTGTTTTTT.